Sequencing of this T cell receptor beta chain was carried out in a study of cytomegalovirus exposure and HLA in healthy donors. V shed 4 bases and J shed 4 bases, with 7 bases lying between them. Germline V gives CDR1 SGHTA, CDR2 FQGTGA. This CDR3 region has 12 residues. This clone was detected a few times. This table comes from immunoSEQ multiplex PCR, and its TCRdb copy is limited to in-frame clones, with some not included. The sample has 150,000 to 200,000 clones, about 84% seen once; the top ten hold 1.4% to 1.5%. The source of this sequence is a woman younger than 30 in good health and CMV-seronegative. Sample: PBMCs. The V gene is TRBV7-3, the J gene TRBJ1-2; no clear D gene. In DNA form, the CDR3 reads TGTGCCAGCAGCTCAAGGAGCTATGGCTACACCTTC. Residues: CASSSRSYGYTF.